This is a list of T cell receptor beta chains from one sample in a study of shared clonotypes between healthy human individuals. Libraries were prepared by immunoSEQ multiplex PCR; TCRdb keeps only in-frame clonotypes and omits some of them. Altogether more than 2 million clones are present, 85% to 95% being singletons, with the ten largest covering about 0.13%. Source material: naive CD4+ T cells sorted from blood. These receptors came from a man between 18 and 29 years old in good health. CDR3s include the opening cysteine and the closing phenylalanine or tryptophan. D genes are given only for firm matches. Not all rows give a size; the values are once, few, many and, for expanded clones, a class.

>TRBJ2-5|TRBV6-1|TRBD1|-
TGTGCCAGCAGTCAACAGGGGATCCAAGAGACCCAGTACTTC
CASSQQGIQETQYF
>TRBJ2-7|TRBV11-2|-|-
TGTGCCAGCAGCCCCGGGACGTTGGCCTCCTACGAGCAGTACTTC
CASSPGTLASYEQYF
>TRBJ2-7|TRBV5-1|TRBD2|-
TGCGCCAGCAGCTTAGGTTTGGCGGGAGGGCCGTACGAGCAGTACTTC
CASSLGLAGGPYEQYF
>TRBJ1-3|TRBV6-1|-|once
TGTGCCAGCAGTGAAATGGCGGTATCTGGAAACACCATATATTTT
CASSEMAVSGNTIYF
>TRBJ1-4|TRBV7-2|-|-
TGTGCCAGCAGCTTTTCCGGACTCATACGGGCTAATGAAAAACTGTTTTTT
CASSFSGLIRANEKLFF
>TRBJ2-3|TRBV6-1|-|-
TGTGCCAGCAGTGAAGCTCGTCGCACAGATACGCAGTATTTT
CASSEARRTDTQYF
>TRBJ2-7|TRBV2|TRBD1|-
TGTGCCAGCAGTGATCAAGGGGCCAGGGGGCTTTTCGAGCAGTACTTC
CASSDQGARGLFEQYF
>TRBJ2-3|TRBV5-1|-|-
TGCGCCAGCAGCTTTTCTTCAGATACGCAGTATTTT
CASSFSSDTQYF
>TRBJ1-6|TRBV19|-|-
TGTGCCAGTAGTATAGGGGAGGTTCGACATTCACCCCTCCACTTT
CASSIGEVRHSPLHF
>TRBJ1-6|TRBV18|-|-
TGTGCCAGCTCACCATTTGATCGGGACTCACCCCTCCACTTT
CASSPFDRDSPLHF
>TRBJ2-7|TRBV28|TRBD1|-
TGTGCCAGCAGTCCACGGACAGGGGGTCTCGAGCAGTACTTC
CASSPRTGGLEQYF
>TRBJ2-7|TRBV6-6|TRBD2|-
TGTGCCAGCAGTTACCTAGCGGGCCCATACGAGCAGTACTTC
CASSYLAGPYEQYF
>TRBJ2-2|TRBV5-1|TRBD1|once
TGCGCCAGCAGCCCTTGGGGACAGGGCCCCGGGGAGCTGTTTTTT
CASSPWGQGPGELFF
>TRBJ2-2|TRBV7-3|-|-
TGTGCCAGCAGCTCCATGTCGTTGGGGTCCGGGGAGCTGTTTTTT
CASSSMSLGSGELFF
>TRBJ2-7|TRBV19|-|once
TGTGCCAGTAGTATATCGGCCAGCTCCTACGAGCAGTACTTC
CASSISASSYEQYF
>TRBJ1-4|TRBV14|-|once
TGTGCCAGCAGCCATGGAGGGTTCTTTAATGAAAAACTGTTTTTT
CASSHGGFFNEKLFF
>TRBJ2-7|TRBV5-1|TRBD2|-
TGCGCCAGCAGCTTGGCGGGACTACCTACCTACGAGCAGTACTTC
CASSLAGLPTYEQYF
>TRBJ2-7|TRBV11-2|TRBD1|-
TGTGCCAGCAGCTTAGGGGGACAGGGGTTGATGAACTACGAGCAGTACTTC
CASSLGGQGLMNYEQYF
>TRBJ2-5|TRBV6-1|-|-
TGTGCCAGCAGTCTTGGGCCAACCAAGCAAGAGACCCAGTACTTC
CASSLGPTKQETQYF
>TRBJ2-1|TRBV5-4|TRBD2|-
TGTGCCAGCAGCTGGACTAGCGGGAGTGGTGTGGATGAGCAGTTCTTC
CASSWTSGSGVDEQFF
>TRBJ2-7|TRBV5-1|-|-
TGCGCCAGCAGCAGGCAACCAGGGGATATCGATTACGAGCAGTACTTC
CASSRQPGDIDYEQYF
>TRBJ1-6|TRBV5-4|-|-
TGTGCCAGCAGCTCCGGTCAGGGGCCGAACTCCTATTCACCCCTCCACTTT
CASSSGQGPNSYSPLHF
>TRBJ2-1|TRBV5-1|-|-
TGCGCCAGCAGCCTGAGTGGTGGAACCGAGAATGAGCAGTTCTTC
CASSLSGGTENEQFF
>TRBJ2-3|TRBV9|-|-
TGTGCCAGCAGCGTAGGGCTGGGGATGAAGGGTTCCACAGATACGCAGTATTTT
CASSVGLGMKGSTDTQYF
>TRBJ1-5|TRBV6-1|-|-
TGTGCCAGCAGGGGGGACGGCTTTAGCAATCAGCCCCAGCATTTT
CASRGDGFSNQPQHF
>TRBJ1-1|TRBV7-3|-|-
TGTGCCAGCAGCTTAGAAGCTTCCAACGAAGCTTTCTTT
CASSLEASNEAFF
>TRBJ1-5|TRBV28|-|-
TGTGCCGGAGGGGCCAACACAGAGCAGCCCCAGCATTTT
CAGGANTEQPQHF
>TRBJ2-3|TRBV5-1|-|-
TGCGCCAGCAGCCAGACATCAGATACGCAGTATTTT
CASSQTSDTQYF
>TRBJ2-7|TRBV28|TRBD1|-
TGTGCCAGCAGTCCCGGGACAGTGAGCTCCTACGAGCAGTACTTC
CASSPGTVSSYEQYF
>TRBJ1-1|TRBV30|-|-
TGTGCCTGGAGTAACAGATTGAACACTGAAGCTTTCTTT
CAWSNRLNTEAFF
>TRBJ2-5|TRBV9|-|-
TGTGCCAGCAGCGCCCGGACAGCCCAAGAGACCCAGTACTTC
CASSARTAQETQYF
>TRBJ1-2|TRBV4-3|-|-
TGCGCCAGCAGCCAAGATATCAGGGACTATGGCTACACCTTC
CASSQDIRDYGYTF
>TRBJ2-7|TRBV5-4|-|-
TGTGCCAGCAGCTTGGGGTCAGGGGCGCCGGCTATCTACGAGCAGTACTTC
CASSLGSGAPAIYEQYF
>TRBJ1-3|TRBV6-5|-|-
TGTGCCAGCAGGGCCTCTGGAAACACCATATATTTT
CASRASGNTIYF
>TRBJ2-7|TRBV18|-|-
TGTGCCAGCTCGGACTTTCTAGCTACCTACGAGCAGTACTTC
CASSDFLATYEQYF
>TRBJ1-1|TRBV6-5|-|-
TGTGCCAGCAGTTACTCTACGGGGACTGAAGCTTTCTTT
CASSYSTGTEAFF
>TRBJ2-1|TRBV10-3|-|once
TGTGCCATCAGTCGTACAGGTTACAATGAGCAGTTCTTC
CAISRTGYNEQFF